This T cell receptor beta chain was recorded in a study of shared clonotypes between healthy human individuals. The germline V and J ends were trimmed by 5 bases and 5 bases, with 7 bases remaining between them. The length of the CDR3 is 12 residues. The germline V gene has CDR1 LNHDA and CDR2 SQIVND (reference sequence). Genomic DNA per cell subset filled all wells of several immunoSEQ plates. Measured with immunoSEQ multiplex PCR; TCRdb has only the in-frame clones, and not every one. Of around 480,000 clones listed, about 79% were seen once; the top ten hold approximately 13%. V gene TRBV19 combines with J gene TRBJ1-5; D not resolved. The sample was PBMCs. This TCR was recovered from a woman between 35 and 50 years old in good health. Some clones in this sample may be carry-over from other donors' samples. CDR3 bases: TGTGCCAGTAGTCCAGAGGATCAGCCCCAGCATTTT. Protein sequence: CASSPEDQPQHF.